Included here is one TCR beta chain sequence, with context. These data originate in a study of cytomegalovirus exposure and HLA in healthy donors. The repertoire was sequenced with immunoSEQ multiplex PCR; TCRdb's copy has only in-frame clones and lacks some. The sample records roughly 120,000 clones, 80% to 90% being singletons. The receptor was derived from a young man in good health and CMV-seropositive. The sample was PBMCs.

The CDR3 reads CASSVAGLADLTDTQYF. CDR3 sequence (DNA): TGTGCCAGCAGCGTAGCAGGACTAGCGGACCTCACAGATACGCAGTATTTT. V gene TRBV9 combines with J gene TRBJ2-3; TRBD2 matches 10 bases. CDR3 length: 17 amino acids. CDR1 and CDR2 (germline): SGDLS, YYNGEE. After removal of 0 bases from V and 2 bases from J, the junction contained 6 bases not matched to a gene.